This T cell receptor (beta chain) emerged from a study of blood T cell repertoires in COVID-19. Study-level information: COVID-19 samples collected from the United States, Italy and Spain covered acute and convalescent phases. The cDNA or gDNA used as material had been derived from T cells, B-cell-depleted T cells, or PBMCs.

TCRdb keeps only in-frame clones here, not all; method: immunoSEQ multiplex PCR. The sample holds approximately 110,000 clones, 75% to 90% seen once. This sequence originates from a woman aged 45-65 years with acute or convalescent COVID-19. Sequencing was performed on peripheral blood.

CDR3 sequence: CASSIGIGSLATNEKLFF. Written as DNA, the CDR3 is TGTGCCAGTAGTATCGGGATCGGATCGTTGGCAACTAATGAAAAACTGTTTTTT. The chain carries TRBV19 and TRBJ1-4; D is ambiguous. The CDR3 has 18 amino acids. Trimming stripped 3 bases from V and 0 bases from J, with 17 bases between. Germline loops: CDR1 LNHDA, CDR2 SQIVND (reference sequence).